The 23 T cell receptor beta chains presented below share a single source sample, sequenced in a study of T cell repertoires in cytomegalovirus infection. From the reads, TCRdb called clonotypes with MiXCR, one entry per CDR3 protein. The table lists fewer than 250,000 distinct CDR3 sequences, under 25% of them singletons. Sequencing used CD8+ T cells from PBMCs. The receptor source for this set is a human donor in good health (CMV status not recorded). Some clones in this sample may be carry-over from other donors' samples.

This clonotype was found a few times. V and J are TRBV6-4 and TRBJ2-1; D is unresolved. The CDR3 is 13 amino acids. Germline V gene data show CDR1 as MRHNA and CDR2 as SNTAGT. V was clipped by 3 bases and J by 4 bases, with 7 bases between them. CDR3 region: CASSDYLYNEQFF. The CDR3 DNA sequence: TGTGCCAGCAGTGATTATTTATACAATGAGCAGTTCTTC.

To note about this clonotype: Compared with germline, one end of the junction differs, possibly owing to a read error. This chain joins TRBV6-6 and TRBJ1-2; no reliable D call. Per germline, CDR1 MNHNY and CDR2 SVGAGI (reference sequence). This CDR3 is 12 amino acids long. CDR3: CASSYSTYDYTF. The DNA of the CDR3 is TGTGCCAGCAGTTACTCGACGTATGACTACACCTTC.

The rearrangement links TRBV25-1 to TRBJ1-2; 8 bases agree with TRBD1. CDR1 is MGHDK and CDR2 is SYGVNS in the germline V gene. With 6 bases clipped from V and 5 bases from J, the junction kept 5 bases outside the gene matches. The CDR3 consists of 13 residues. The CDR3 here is CASRMTGDYGYTF. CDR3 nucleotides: TGTGCCAGCAGGATGACAGGGGATTATGGCTACACCTTC.

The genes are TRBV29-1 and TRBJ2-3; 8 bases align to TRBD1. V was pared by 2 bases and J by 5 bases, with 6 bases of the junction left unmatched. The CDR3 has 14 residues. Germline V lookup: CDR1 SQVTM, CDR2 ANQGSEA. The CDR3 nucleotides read TGCAGCGTTGAAATAGGGACAGGAGGAGATACGCAGTATTTT. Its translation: CSVEIGTGGDTQYF.

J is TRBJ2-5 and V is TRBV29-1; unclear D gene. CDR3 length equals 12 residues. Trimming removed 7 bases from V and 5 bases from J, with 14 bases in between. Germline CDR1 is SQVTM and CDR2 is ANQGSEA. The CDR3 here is CSAGNIGETQYF. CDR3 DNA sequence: TGCAGCGCAGGAAATATAGGGGAGACCCAGTACTTC. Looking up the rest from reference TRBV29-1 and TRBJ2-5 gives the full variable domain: SAVISQKPSRDICQRGTSLTIQCQVDSQVTMMFWYRQQPGQSLTLIATANQGSEATYESGFVIDKFPISRPNLTFSTLTVSNMSPEDSSIYLCSAGNIGETQYFGPGTRLLVL.

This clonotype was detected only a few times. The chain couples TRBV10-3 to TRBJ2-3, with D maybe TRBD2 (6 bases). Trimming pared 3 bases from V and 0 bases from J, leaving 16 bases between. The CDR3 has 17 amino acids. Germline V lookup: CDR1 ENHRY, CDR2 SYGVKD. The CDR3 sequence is CAISDGVSGASTDTQYF. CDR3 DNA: TGTGCCATCAGTGATGGAGTTAGCGGAGCTAGCACAGATACGCAGTATTTT.

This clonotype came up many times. The CDR3 DNA follows: TGTGCCAGCAGTATGGAACCCCGGGACTCCTACGAGCAGTACTTC. Its translation: CASSMEPRDSYEQYF. The rearrangement joins TRBV6-1 to TRBJ2-7, with D possibly TRBD2 on 5 matching bases. V was clipped by 5 bases and J by 0 bases, with 14 bases between them. The length of the CDR3 is 15 residues. CDR1 MNHNS and CDR2 SASEGT come from the germline V gene.

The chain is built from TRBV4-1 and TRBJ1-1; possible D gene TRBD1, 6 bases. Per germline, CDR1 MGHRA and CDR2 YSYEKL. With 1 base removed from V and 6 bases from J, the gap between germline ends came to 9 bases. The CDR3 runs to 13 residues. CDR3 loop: CASSQVGGPEAFF. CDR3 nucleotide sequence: TGCGCCAGCAGCCAAGTAGGGGGGCCTGAAGCTTTCTTT.

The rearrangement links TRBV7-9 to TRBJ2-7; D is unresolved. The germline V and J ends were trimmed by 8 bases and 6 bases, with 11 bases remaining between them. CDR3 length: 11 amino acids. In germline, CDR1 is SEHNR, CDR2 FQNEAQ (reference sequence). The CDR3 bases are TGTGCCAGCGGGGAAGTCGGCGAGCAGTACTTC. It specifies CASGEVGEQYF.

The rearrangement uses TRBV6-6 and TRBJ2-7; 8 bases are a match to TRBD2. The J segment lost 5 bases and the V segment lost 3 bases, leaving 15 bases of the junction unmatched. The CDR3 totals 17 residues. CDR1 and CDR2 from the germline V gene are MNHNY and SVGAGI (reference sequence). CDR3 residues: CASSYLGGGPGVDEQYF. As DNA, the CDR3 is TGTGCCAGCAGTTATTTGGGCGGGGGGCCGGGTGTCGACGAGCAGTACTTC.

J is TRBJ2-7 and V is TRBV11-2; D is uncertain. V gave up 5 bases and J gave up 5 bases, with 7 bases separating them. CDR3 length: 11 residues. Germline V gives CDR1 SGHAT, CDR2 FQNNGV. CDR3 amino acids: CASSLFDEQYF. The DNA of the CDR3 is TGTGCCAGCAGCCTGTTCGACGAGCAGTACTTC.

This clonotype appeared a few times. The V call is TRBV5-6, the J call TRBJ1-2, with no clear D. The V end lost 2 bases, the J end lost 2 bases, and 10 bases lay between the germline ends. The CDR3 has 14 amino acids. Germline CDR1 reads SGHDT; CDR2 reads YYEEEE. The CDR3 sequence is CASSLTDLNYGYTF. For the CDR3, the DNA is TGTGCCAGCAGCTTAACGGACCTGAACTATGGCTACACCTTC.

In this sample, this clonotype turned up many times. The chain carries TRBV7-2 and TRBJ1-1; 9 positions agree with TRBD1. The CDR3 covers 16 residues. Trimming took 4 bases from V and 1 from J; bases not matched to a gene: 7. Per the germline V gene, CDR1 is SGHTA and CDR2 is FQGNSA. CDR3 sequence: CASSSPGTGWNTEAFF. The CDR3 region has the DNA TGTGCCAGCAGCTCCCCCGGGACAGGGTGGAACACTGAAGCTTTCTTT.

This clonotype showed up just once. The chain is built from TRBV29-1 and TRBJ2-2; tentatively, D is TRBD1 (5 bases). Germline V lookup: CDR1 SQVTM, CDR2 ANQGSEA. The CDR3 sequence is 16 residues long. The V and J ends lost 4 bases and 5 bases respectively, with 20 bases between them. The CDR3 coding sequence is TGCAGCGTTGGGGCCTACCGGCAGGGATGGACCGGGGAGCTGTTTTTT. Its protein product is CSVGAYRQGWTGELFF.

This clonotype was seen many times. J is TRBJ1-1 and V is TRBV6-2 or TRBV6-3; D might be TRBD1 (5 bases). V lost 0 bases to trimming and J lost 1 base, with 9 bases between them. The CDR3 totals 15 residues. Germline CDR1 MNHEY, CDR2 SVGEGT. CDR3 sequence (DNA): TGTGCCAGCAGTTACTCTCGGCAGGGGAACACTGAAGCTTTCTTT. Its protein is CASSYSRQGNTEAFF.

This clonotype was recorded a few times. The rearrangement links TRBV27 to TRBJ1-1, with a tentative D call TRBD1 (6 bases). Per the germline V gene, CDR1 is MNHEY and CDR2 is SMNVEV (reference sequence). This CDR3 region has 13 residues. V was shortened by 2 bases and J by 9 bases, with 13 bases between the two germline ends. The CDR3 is CASSLGKGVKAFF. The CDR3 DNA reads TGTGCCAGCAGTTTAGGTAAGGGGGTGAAAGCTTTCTTT.

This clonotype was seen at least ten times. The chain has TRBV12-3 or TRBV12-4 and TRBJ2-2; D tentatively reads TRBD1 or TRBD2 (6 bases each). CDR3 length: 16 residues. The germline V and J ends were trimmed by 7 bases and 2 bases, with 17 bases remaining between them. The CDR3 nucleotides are TGTGCCAGCATCCCGGGGGCCCAAGCCAACACCGGGGAGCTGTTTTTT. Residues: CASIPGAQANTGELFF.

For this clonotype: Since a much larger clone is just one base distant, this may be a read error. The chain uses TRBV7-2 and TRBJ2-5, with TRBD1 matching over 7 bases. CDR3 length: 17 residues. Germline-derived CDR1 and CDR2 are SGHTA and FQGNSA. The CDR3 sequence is CASSLALDRELSEAQYF. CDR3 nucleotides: TGTGCCAGCAGCTTAGCGCTCGACAGGGAATTATCAGAGGCCCAGTACTTC.

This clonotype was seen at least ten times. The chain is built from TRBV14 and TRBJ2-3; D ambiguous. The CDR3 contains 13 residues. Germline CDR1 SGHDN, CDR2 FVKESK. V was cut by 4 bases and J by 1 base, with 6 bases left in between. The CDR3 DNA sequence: TGTGCCAGCAGCCCCTATGGCACAGATACGCAGTATTTT. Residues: CASSPYGTDTQYF.

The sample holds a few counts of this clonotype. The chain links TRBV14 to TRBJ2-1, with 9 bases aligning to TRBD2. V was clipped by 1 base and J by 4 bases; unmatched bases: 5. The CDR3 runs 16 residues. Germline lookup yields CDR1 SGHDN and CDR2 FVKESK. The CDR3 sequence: CASSQVLAGTYNEQFF. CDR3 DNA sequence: TGTGCCAGCAGCCAAGTCCTAGCGGGGACTTACAATGAGCAGTTCTTC.

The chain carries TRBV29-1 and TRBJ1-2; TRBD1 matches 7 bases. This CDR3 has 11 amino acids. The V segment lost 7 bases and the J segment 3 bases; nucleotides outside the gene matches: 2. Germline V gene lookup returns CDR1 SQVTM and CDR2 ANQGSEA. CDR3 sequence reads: CSAGTDYGYTF. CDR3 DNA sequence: TGCAGCGCCGGGACAGACTATGGCTACACCTTC.

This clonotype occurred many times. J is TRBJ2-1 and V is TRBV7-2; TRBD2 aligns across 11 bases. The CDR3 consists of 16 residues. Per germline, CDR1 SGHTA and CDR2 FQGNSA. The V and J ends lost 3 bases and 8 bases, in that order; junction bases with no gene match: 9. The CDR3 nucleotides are TGTGCCAGCAGCTTTATAGCGGGGGGGCCGGTTGATGAGCAGTTCTTC. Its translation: CASSFIAGGPVDEQFF.

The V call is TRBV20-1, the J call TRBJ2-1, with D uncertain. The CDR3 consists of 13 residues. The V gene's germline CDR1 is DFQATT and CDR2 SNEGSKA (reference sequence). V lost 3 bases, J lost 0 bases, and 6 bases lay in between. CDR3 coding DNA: TGCAGTGCTAGCAGAAGCTCCTACAATGAGCAGTTCTTC. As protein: CSASRSSYNEQFF.